This T cell receptor beta chain was sequenced in a study of human T cells and chemical hapten exposure. Whole-study context: Predominantly women, the patients had alopecia areata, totalis or universalis. Points from the study as a whole: Because they had alopecia, donors may respond immunologically unlike healthy people.

The germline gives CDR1 SGHTA, CDR2 FQGNSA. The CDR3 runs 13 residues. Trimming left V 6 bases short and J 3 bases short, with 11 bases between. Under the authors' procedure: Between 23,224 and 690,600 TCRs appeared in each sample, and the median stood at about 100,000. TCRdb passed the RACE reads through MiXCR, listing each CDR3 protein once. The V and J calls follow TCRdb's processing rather than the paper's. Here the sample spans about 73,000 distinct CDR3 sequences, 7.5% to 9.5% being singletons. This clonotype has a count of ten or more. The antigen remains undetermined. Time point specified: patch test 2, 6 weeks after DPC sensitization. Treatment meaning: therapeutic diphenylcyclopropenone sensitization with weekly scalp DPC.

The input for sequencing was whole blood, taken in connection with sensitization to the hapten diphenylcyclopropenone (DPC). This chain joins TRBV7-2 and TRBJ1-1, with a tentative D call TRBD1 (5 bases). The clonotype comes from a woman in her fifties or sixties with alopecia areata. Some clones in this sample may be carry-over from other donors' samples. The CDR3 coding sequence is TGTGCCAGCAGGGGTCGGGGGGACACTGAAGCTTTCTTT. As protein: CASRGRGDTEAFF. Based on the CDR3 plus reference TRBV7-2 and TRBJ1-1, the full variable domain is GAGVSQSPSNKVTEKGKDVELRCDPISGHTALYWYRQSLGQGLEFLIYFQGNSAPDKSGLPSDRFSAERTGGSVSTLTIQRTQQEDSAVYLCASRGRGDTEAFFGQGTRLTVV.